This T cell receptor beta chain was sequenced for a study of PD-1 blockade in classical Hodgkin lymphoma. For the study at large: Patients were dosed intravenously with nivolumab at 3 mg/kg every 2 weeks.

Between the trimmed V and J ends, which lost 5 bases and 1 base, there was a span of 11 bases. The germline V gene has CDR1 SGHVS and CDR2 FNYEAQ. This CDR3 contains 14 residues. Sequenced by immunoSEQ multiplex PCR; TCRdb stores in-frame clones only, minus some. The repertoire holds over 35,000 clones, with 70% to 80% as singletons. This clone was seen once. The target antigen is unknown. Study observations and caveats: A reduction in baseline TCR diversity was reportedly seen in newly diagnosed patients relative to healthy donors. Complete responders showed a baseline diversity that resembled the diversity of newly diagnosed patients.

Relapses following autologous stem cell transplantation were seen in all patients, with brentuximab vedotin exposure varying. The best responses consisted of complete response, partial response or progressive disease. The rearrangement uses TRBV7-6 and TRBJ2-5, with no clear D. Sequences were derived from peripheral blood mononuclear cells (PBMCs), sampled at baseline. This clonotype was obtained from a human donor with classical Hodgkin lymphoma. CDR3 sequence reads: CASSPTLGQETQYF. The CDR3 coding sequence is TGTGCCAGCAGCCCGACATTGGGCCAAGAGACCCAGTACTTC.